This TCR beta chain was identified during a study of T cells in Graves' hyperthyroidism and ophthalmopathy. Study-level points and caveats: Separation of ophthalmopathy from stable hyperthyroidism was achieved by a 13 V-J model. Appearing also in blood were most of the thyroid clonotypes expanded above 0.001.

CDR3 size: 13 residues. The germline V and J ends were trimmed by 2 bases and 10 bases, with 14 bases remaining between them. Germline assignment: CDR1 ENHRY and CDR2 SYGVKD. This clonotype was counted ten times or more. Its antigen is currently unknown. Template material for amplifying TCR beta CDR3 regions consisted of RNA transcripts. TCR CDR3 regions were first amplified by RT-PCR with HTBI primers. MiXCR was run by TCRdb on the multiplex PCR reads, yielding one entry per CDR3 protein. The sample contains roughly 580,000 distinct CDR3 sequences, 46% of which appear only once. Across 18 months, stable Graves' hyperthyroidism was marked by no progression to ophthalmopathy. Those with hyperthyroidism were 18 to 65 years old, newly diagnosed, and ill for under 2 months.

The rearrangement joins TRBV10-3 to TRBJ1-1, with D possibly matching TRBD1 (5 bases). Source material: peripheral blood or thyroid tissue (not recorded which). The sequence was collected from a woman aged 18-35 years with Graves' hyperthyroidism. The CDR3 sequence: CAISEGARDGAFF. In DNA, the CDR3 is TGTGCCATCAGTGAGGGGGCGAGGGATGGAGCTTTCTTT.